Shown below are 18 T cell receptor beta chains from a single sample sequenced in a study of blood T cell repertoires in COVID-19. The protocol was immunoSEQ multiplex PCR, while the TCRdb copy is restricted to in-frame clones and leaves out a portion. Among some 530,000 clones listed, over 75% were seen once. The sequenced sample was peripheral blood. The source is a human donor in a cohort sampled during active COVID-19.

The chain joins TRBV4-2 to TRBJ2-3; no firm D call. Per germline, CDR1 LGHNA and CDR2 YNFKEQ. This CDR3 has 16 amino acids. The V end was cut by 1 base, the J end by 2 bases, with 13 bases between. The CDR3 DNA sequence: TGTGCCAGCAGCCAAGTTCAGGATTTTTACACAGATACGCAGTATTTT. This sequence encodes CASSQVQDFYTDTQYF.

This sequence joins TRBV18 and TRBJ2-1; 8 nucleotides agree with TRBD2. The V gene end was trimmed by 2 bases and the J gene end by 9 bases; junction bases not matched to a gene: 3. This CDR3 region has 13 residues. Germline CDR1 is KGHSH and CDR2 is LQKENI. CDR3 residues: CASSPSGSGEQFF. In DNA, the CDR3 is TGTGCCAGCTCACCAAGCGGGAGTGGTGAGCAGTTCTTC.

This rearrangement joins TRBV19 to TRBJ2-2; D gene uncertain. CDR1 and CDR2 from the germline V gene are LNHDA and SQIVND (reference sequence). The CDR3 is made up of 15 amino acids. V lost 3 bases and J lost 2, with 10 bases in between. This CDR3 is CASSIELLNTGELFF. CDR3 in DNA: TGTGCCAGTAGTATTGAGCTCCTTAACACCGGGGAGCTGTTTTTT.

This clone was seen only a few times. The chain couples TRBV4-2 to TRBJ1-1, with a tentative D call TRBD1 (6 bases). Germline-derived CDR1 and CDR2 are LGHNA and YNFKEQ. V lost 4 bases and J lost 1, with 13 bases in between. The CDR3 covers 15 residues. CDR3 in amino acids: CASSRGQTQNTEAFF. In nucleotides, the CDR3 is TGTGCCAGCAGCCGAGGACAGACTCAGAACACTGAAGCTTTCTTT.

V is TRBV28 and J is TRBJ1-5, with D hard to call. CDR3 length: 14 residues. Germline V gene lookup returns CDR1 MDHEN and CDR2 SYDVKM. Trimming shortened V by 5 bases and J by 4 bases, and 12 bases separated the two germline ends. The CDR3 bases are TGTGCCAGCAGTCCGCTGCTGCGAAATCAGCCCCAGCATTTT. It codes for CASSPLLRNQPQHF.

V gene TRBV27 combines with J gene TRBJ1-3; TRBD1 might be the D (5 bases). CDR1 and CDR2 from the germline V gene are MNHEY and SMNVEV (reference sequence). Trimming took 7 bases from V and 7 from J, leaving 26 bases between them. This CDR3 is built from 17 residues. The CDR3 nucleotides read TGTGCCAGCATTGGGTTGGGTATGGGGGGTCTTGGGAACACCATATATTTT. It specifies CASIGLGMGGLGNTIYF.

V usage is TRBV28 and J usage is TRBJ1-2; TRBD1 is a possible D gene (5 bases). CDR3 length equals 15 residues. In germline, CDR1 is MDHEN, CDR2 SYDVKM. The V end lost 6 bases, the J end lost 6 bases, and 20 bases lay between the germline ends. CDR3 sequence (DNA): TGTGCCAGCAGGCTACCGTTGACAGACCACCATGGCTACACCTTC. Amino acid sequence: CASRLPLTDHHGYTF.

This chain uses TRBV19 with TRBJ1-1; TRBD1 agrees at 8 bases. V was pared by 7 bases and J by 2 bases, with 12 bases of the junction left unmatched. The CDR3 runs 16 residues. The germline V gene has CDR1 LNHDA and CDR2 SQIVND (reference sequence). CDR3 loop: CASKVRTGSGNTEAFF. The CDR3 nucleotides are TGTGCCAGTAAGGTGCGGACAGGGAGCGGCAACACTGAAGCTTTCTTT. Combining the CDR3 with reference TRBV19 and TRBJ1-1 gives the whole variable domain DGGITQSPKYLFRKEGQNVTLSCEQNLNHDAMYWYRQDPGQGLRLIYYSQIVNDFQKGDIAEGYSVSREKKESFPLTVTSAQKNPTAFYLCASKVRTGSGNTEAFFGQGTRLTVV.

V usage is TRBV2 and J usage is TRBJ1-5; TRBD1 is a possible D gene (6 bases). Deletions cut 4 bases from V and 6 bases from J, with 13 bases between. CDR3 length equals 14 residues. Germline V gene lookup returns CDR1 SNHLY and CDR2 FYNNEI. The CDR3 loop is CASSGTDSFQPQHF. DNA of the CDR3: TGTGCCAGCAGTGGGACAGATTCGTTTCAGCCCCAGCATTTT.

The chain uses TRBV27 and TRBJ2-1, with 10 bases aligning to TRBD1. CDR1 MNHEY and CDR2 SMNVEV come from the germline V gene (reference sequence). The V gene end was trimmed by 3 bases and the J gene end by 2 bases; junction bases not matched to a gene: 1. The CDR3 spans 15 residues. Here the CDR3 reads CASSFGQGAYNEQFF. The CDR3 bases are TGTGCCAGCAGTTTCGGACAGGGGGCCTACAATGAGCAGTTCTTC.

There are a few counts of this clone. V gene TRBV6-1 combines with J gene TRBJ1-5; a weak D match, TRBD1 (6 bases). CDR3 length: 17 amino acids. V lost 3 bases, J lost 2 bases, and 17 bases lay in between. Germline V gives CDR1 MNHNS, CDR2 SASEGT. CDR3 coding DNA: TGTGCCAGCAGTGACAGGGGCCGCCTCGATCGCAATCAGCCCCAGCATTTT. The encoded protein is CASSDRGRLDRNQPQHF.

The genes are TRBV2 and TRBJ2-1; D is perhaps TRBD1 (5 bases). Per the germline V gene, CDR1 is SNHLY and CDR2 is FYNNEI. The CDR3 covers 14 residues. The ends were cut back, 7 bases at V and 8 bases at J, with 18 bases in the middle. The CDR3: CASTTDRGWDEQFF. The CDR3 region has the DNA TGTGCCAGCACCACCGATAGGGGTTGGGATGAGCAGTTCTTC.

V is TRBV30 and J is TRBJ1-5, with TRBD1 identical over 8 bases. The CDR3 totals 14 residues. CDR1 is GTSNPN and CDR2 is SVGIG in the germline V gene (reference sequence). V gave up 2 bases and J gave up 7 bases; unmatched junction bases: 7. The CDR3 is CAWSFGQGQQPQHF. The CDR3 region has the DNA TGTGCCTGGAGTTTCGGACAGGGCCAACAGCCCCAGCATTTT.

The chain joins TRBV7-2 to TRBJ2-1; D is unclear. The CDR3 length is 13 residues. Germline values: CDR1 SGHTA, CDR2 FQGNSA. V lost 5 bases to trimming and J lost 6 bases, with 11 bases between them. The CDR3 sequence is CASSTLNSNEQFF. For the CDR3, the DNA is TGTGCCAGCAGCACCCTAAACAGCAATGAGCAGTTCTTC.

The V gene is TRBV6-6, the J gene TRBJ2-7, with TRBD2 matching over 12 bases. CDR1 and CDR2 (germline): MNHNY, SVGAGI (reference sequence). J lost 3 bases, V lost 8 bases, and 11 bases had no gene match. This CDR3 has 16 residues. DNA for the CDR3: TGTGCCAGCTCGACTAGCGGGAGAAAGTTCGGCTACGAGCAGTACTTC. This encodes CASSTSGRKFGYEQYF.

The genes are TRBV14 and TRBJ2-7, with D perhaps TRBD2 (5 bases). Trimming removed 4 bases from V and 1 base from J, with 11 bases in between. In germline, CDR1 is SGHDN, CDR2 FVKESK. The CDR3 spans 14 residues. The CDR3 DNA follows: TGTGCCAGCAGCCTGGACGGACTTTCCTACGAGCAGTACTTC. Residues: CASSLDGLSYEQYF.

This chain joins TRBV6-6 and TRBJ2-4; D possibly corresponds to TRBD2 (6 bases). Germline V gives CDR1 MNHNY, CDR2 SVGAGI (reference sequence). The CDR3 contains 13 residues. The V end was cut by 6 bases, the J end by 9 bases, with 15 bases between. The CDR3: CASSRLVGGIQYF. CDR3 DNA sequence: TGTGCCAGCAGCCGCCTAGTGGGGGGCATTCAGTACTTC.

CDR3: CASSKYYRGQGNTEAFF. The CDR3 coding sequence is TGCGCCAGCAGCAAATATTATAGGGGGCAGGGGAACACTGAAGCTTTCTTT. This chain uses TRBV5-1 with TRBJ1-1; 7 bases match TRBD1. Germline V CDR1 and CDR2: SGHRS, YFSETQ. J lost 1 base, V lost 4 bases, and 13 bases had no gene match. This CDR3 has 17 residues.